The 31 T cell receptor beta chains given below trace back to one sample, sequenced in a study of Graves' ophthalmopathy and Graves' hyperthyroidism. Amplified TCR beta CDR3 regions were obtained using RNA transcripts as template. Investigators did first-round RT-PCR with HTBI primers, then second-round multiplex PCR. TCRdb re-called the multiplex PCR reads through MiXCR, storing one row per CDR3 protein. The profile shows around 670,000 distinct CDR3 sequences, 35% to 50% of them singletons. Sequenced input: peripheral blood. These receptors came from an adult man with Graves' ophthalmopathy.

This clonotype was seen repeatedly, ten times or more. This CDR3 is CASSPGQGNSPLHF. The CDR3, as DNA: TGTGCCAGCAGCCCCGGACAGGGGAATTCACCCCTCCACTTT. This chain joins TRBV9 and TRBJ1-6; 9 bases map to TRBD1. The CDR3 contains 14 residues. Per the germline V gene, CDR1 is SGDLS and CDR2 is YYNGEE. With 4 bases clipped from V and 7 bases from J, the junction kept 3 bases outside the gene matches.

The sample holds a few counts of this clonotype. CDR3 nucleotide sequence: TGCACCGGGGGCCAAGAGACCCAGTACTTC. Translated: CTGGQETQYF. The V and J genes are TRBV29-1 and TRBJ2-5; TRBD2 might be the D (6 bases). This CDR3 contains 10 residues. From germline, CDR1 is SQVTM and CDR2 ANQGSEA.

This clonotype was seen more than once but under ten times. Mismatch with germline at one junction end may stem from a read error. This chain joins TRBV10-3 and TRBJ1-6; unclear D gene. In germline, CDR1 is ENHRY, CDR2 SYGVKD. The CDR3 is 15 amino acids. CDR3 nucleotides: TGTGCCAGCAGTTTGACGACTCGTGCGGATTCACCCCTCCACTTT. Encoded protein: CASSLTTRADSPLHF.

Points on this clonotype: A much larger clone is a single base away; this may be a read error. J is TRBJ2-5 and V is TRBV7-9; 10 nucleotides match TRBD2. Germline V CDR1 and CDR2: SEHNR, FQNEAQ (reference sequence). This CDR3 comprises 15 residues. The CDR3 coding sequence is TGTGCCAGCAGCTTAGCTGCTAGCGGGGGAGAGGCCCAGTACTTC. Translating gives CASSLAASGGEAQYF.

The chain joins TRBV29-1 to TRBJ2-7, with TRBD1 matching 9 bases. V was clipped by 8 bases and J by 4 bases; unmatched bases: 6. CDR3 size: 12 residues. Looked up from germline, CDR1 is SQVTM and CDR2 is ANQGSEA. CDR3: CSLPGQGYEQYF. The CDR3 DNA reads as TGCAGCTTGCCGGGACAGGGTTACGAGCAGTACTTC.

The chain's CDR3 is CASSLGEGRTGELFF. Written as DNA, the CDR3 is TGTGCCAGCAGCTTGGGGGAGGGACGCACCGGGGAGCTGTTTTTT. This chain joins TRBV7-9 and TRBJ2-2, with 7 nucleotides matching TRBD2. Germline CDR1 is SEHNR and CDR2 is FQNEAQ (reference sequence). The CDR3 contains 15 residues. Losses at the gene ends were 3 bases for V and 4 bases for J; bases not matched to a gene: 5.

This clonotype was seen ten or more times. This chain connects TRBV2 to TRBJ1-6; TRBD1 aligns across 7 bases. Germline loops: CDR1 SNHLY, CDR2 FYNNEI. V shed 4 bases, J shed 9 bases, and the junction held 3 bases outside the gene matches. The CDR3 totals 13 residues. The CDR3: CASSGQGGSPLHF. The CDR3 nucleotides read TGTGCCAGCAGTGGACAGGGTGGTTCACCCCTCCACTTT.

The sample holds one count of this clonotype. This chain uses TRBV20-1 with TRBJ1-4; TRBD1 might be the D (5 bases). This CDR3 region has 13 residues. CDR1 is DFQATT and CDR2 is SNEGSKA in the germline V gene (reference sequence). V was cut by 3 bases and J by 2 bases, with 7 bases left in between. CDR3 sequence (DNA): TGCAGTGCTAGCGGACATACTAATGAAAAACTGTTTTTT. Its protein product is CSASGHTNEKLFF.

This clonotype has a handful of counts. This chain connects TRBV2 to TRBJ2-7, with 7 nucleotides matching TRBD1. Losses at the gene ends were 10 bases for V and 1 base for J; bases not matched to a gene: 7. Per the germline V gene, CDR1 is SNHLY and CDR2 is FYNNEI. This CDR3 has 13 amino acids. In DNA form, the CDR3 reads TGTGCCACTCGACAGGGCGGGTCCTACGAGCAGTACTTC. Protein sequence: CATRQGGSYEQYF.

In this sample, this clonotype turned up a few times. V and J are TRBV9 and TRBJ2-5, with TRBD1 matching over 7 bases. This CDR3 is 17 amino acids long. Losses at the gene ends were 0 bases for V and 1 base for J; bases not matched to a gene: 9. The germline V gene encodes CDR1 SGDLS and CDR2 YYNGEE. The CDR3 reads CASSVESPGQIQETQYF. Written as DNA, the CDR3 is TGTGCCAGCAGCGTAGAGTCCCCGGGACAGATCCAAGAGACCCAGTACTTC.

This clonotype was recorded many times. The chain uses TRBV10-3 and TRBJ1-5; possibly TRBD1 for D (5 bases). This CDR3 contains 15 residues. The germline V and J ends were trimmed by 4 bases and 3 bases, with 13 bases remaining between them. Germline loops: CDR1 ENHRY, CDR2 SYGVKD. The CDR3 bases are TGTGCCATCAGTGGGACGGACGGACACAATCAGCCCCAGCATTTT. It translates to CAISGTDGHNQPQHF.

The chain combines TRBV5-1 with TRBJ1-4; 7 nucleotides match TRBD1. V was clipped by 1 base and J by 0 bases; unmatched bases: 6. The germline V gene has CDR1 SGHRS and CDR2 YFSETQ. This CDR3 has 17 residues. CDR3 in amino acids: CASSLTGVFSTNEKLFF. The CDR3 DNA sequence: TGCGCCAGCAGCTTGACAGGGGTGTTCTCAACTAATGAAAAACTGTTTTTT.

V is TRBV29-1 and J is TRBJ2-3; 9 bases align to TRBD2. Germline values: CDR1 SQVTM, CDR2 ANQGSEA. The V gene end was trimmed by 3 bases and the J gene end by 1 base; junction bases not matched to a gene: 2. The CDR3 sequence is 14 residues long. CDR3 nucleotide sequence: TGCAGCGTTGAGGTAGCGGGAGGCACAGATACGCAGTATTTT. It specifies CSVEVAGGTDTQYF.

The sample holds a few counts of this clonotype. The V call is TRBV2, the J call TRBJ1-2, with 10 bases that match TRBD1. Germline V gene lookup returns CDR1 SNHLY and CDR2 FYNNEI. The length of the CDR3 is 14 residues. V trimming: 6 bases; J trimming: 4 bases; junction bases outside the gene matches: 5. The CDR3 DNA is TGTGCCAGCAGGGGGACAGGGGAAGGCTATGGCTACACCTTC. Its protein is CASRGTGEGYGYTF.

The chain joins TRBV7-2 to TRBJ1-4; 7 nucleotides line up with TRBD1. The CDR3 runs 16 residues. From germline, CDR1 is SGHTA and CDR2 FQGNSA. The ends lost 5 bases at V and 4 bases at J; junction bases unmatched: 10. As DNA, the CDR3 is TGTGCCAGCAGCCGAGACTCAGGGGGAGTTAATGAAAAACTGTTTTTT. Its protein is CASSRDSGGVNEKLFF.

This clonotype was recorded many times. This rearrangement joins TRBV11-2 to TRBJ2-7; no reliable D call. Trimming took off 1 base at V and 10 bases at J, with 8 bases between the two ends. This CDR3 contains 11 residues. In germline, CDR1 is SGHAT, CDR2 FQNNGV. The CDR3 DNA reads as TGTGCCAGCAGCTTAGGACCGGGTCAGTACTTC. Translation: CASSLGPGQYF. Full variable domain (rest looked up from reference TRBV11-2 and TRBJ2-7): EAGVAQSPRYKIIEKRQSVAFWCNPISGHATLYWYQQILGQGPKLLIQFQNNGVVDDSQLPKDRFSAERLKGVDSTLKIQPAKLEDSAVYLCASSLGPGQYFGPGTRLTVT.

This clonotype was observed a handful of times. The V and J genes are TRBV7-9 and TRBJ1-5, with TRBD1 as a possible D gene (5 bases). V was pared by 4 bases and J by 3 bases, with 19 bases between. This CDR3 spans 17 amino acids. Germline CDR1 and CDR2: SEHNR and FQNEAQ (reference sequence). CDR3 loop: CASSSNPGTLDNQPQHF. CDR3 nucleotide sequence: TGTGCCAGCAGCTCAAATCCCGGGACTCTCGACAATCAGCCCCAGCATTTT. Drawing the rest from reference TRBV7-9 and TRBJ1-5, the complete variable domain is DTGVSQNPRHKITKRGQNVTFRCDPISEHNRLYWYRQTLGQGPEFLTYFQNEAQLEKSRLLSDRFSAERPKGSFSTLEIQRTEQGDSAMYLCASSSNPGTLDNQPQHFGDGTRLSIL.

The chain joins TRBV2 to TRBJ2-3; TRBD2 matches at 10 bases. Germline trimming cut 8 bases from V and 5 bases from J; bases unmatched to any gene: 10. Germline CDR1 reads SNHLY; CDR2 reads FYNNEI. This CDR3 has 15 residues. In DNA, the CDR3 is TGTGCCAGCCGAGGCACTAGCGGGACGGGAGATACGCAGTATTTT. This sequence encodes CASRGTSGTGDTQYF.

Comment on this clonotype: One end of the junction varies from germline; a read error may be responsible. The chain employs TRBV10-1 and TRBJ1-6; TRBD1 aligns across 8 bases. This CDR3 has 16 residues. From germline, CDR1 is WNHNN and CDR2 SYGVQD (reference sequence). The CDR3 here is CASRADREVCNSPLHF. The CDR3, as DNA: TGTGCCAGCAGGGCGGACAGGGAGGTCTGTAATTCACCCCTCCACTTT.

This clonotype was detected only a few times. The chain joins TRBV7-9 to TRBJ1-2, with 8 bases lining up with TRBD1. The CDR3 contains 15 residues. V gave up 7 bases and J gave up 1 base; unmatched junction bases: 8. Germline lookup yields CDR1 SEHNR and CDR2 FQNEAQ (reference sequence). The CDR3 DNA reads as TGTGCCAGCACCGGCTCGGGACAGGTTAACTATGGCTACACCTTC. Its protein product is CASTGSGQVNYGYTF.

This clonotype appeared a few times. The genes are TRBV7-9 and TRBJ1-6; TRBD1 agrees at 9 bases. Germline V gene sequence: CDR1 SEHNR, CDR2 FQNEAQ (reference sequence). The trim removed 3 bases at V and 9 bases at J, leaving 3 bases unmatched. CDR3 size: 14 residues. CDR3 bases: TGTGCCAGCAGCTTGGACAGGGGTCTTTCACCCCTCCACTTT. This encodes CASSLDRGLSPLHF. The variable domain in full, with the rest retrieved from reference TRBV7-9 and TRBJ1-6, is DTGVSQNPRHKITKRGQNVTFRCDPISEHNRLYWYRQTLGQGPEFLTYFQNEAQLEKSRLLSDRFSAERPKGSFSTLEIQRTEQGDSAMYLCASSLDRGLSPLHFGNGTRLTVT.

The rearrangement joins TRBV10-3 to TRBJ2-5; TRBD2 agrees at 10 bases. The germline CDR1 and CDR2 sequences are ENHRY and SYGVKD. The CDR3 spans 18 residues. J lost 5 bases, V lost 4 bases, and 16 bases had no gene match. The DNA of the CDR3 is TGTGCCATCAGTGGACGGTCGCCTAGCGGGGGTACGATTGAGACCCAGTACTTC. Protein product: CAISGRSPSGGTIETQYF.

This clonotype came up many times. CDR3 sequence reads: CSARDRGGDREKLFF. For the CDR3, the DNA is TGCAGTGCTAGAGACCGTGGAGGGGATCGTGAAAAACTGTTTTTT. This sequence joins TRBV20-1 and TRBJ1-4, with D possibly being TRBD1 (5 bases). This CDR3 is 15 amino acids long. V was clipped by 0 bases and J by 7 bases, with 15 bases between them. The germline CDR1 and CDR2 sequences are DFQATT and SNEGSKA (reference sequence).

The chain uses TRBV10-3 and TRBJ1-2; D gene ambiguous. The CDR3 has 15 amino acids. CDR1 and CDR2 from the germline V gene are ENHRY and SYGVKD. The ends were cut back, 4 bases at V and 1 base at J, with 13 bases in the middle. The CDR3: CAISASANINYGYTF. The CDR3 DNA reads as TGTGCCATCAGTGCCAGTGCTAACATTAACTATGGCTACACCTTC.

The chain couples TRBV9 to TRBJ1-6; D is possibly TRBD1 (6 bases). The CDR3 is 15 amino acids. Germline values: CDR1 SGDLS, CDR2 YYNGEE. V was clipped by 4 bases and J by 6 bases, with 14 bases between them. CDR3 loop: CASSKTGSGNSPLHF. CDR3 coding DNA: TGTGCCAGCAGCAAAACAGGGTCGGGTAATTCACCCCTCCACTTT.

The rearrangement uses TRBV25-1 and TRBJ2-7; TRBD2 matches 10 bases. CDR1 is MGHDK and CDR2 is SYGVNS in the germline V gene. This CDR3 spans 14 amino acids. The V gene end was trimmed by 6 bases and the J gene end by 0 bases; junction bases not matched to a gene: 2. CDR3 sequence: CASRPSGSSYEQYF. The CDR3 DNA is TGTGCCAGCAGGCCTAGCGGGAGCTCCTACGAGCAGTACTTC.

The rearrangement joins TRBV29-1 to TRBJ1-2; tentative D call: TRBD1 (6 bases). The CDR3 sequence is 14 residues long. V was shortened by 2 bases and J by 2 bases, with 12 bases between the two germline ends. Per germline, CDR1 SQVTM and CDR2 ANQGSEA. The CDR3 bases are TGCAGCGTTGAAACGGGGGGCAAGAACTATGGCTACACCTTC. It specifies CSVETGGKNYGYTF. The full variable domain, its missing parts supplied by reference TRBV29-1 and TRBJ1-2, is SAVISQKPSRDICQRGTSLTIQCQVDSQVTMMFWYRQQPGQSLTLIATANQGSEATYESGFVIDKFPISRPNLTFSTLTVSNMSPEDSSIYLCSVETGGKNYGYTFGSGTRLTVV.

This clonotype came up a few times. The genes are TRBV12-3 or TRBV12-4 and TRBJ1-1; tentative D call: TRBD1 (5 bases). V shed 4 bases and J shed 10 bases, with 25 bases lying between them. This CDR3 has 16 residues. The CDR3 DNA reads as TGTGCCAGCAGTTCCATCAGAGGCCGGGCAGGGATGGGAGCTTTCTTT. Residues: CASSSIRGRAGMGAFF.

This clonotype was detected many times. V usage is TRBV24-1 and J usage is TRBJ2-2; D is unresolved. Germline CDR1 KGHDR, CDR2 SFDVKD. This CDR3 is built from 17 residues. V was trimmed by 1 base and J by 1 base, leaving 12 bases between them. The CDR3 sequence is CATSDLLWTGNTGELFF. The CDR3 region has the DNA TGTGCCACCAGTGATTTACTGTGGACCGGGAACACCGGGGAGCTGTTTTTT.

The chain joins TRBV6-2 or TRBV6-3 to TRBJ1-5, with 8 bases aligning to TRBD1. CDR3 length equals 17 residues. Trimming took 8 bases from V and 5 from J; bases not matched to a gene: 17. Per the germline V gene, CDR1 is MNHEY and CDR2 is SVGEGT. The CDR3 is CASGQNSQGANDQPQHF. DNA of the CDR3: TGTGCCAGCGGCCAAAACTCGCAGGGGGCGAACGATCAGCCCCAGCATTTT.

The chain carries TRBV9 and TRBJ2-2; D gene unclear. Germline CDR1 reads SGDLS; CDR2 reads YYNGEE. The CDR3 runs 14 residues. The V end was cut by 0 bases, the J end by 3 bases, with 6 bases between. CDR3 in DNA: TGTGCCAGCAGCGTAGATTTATACACCGGGGAGCTGTTTTTT. Encoded protein: CASSVDLYTGELFF.